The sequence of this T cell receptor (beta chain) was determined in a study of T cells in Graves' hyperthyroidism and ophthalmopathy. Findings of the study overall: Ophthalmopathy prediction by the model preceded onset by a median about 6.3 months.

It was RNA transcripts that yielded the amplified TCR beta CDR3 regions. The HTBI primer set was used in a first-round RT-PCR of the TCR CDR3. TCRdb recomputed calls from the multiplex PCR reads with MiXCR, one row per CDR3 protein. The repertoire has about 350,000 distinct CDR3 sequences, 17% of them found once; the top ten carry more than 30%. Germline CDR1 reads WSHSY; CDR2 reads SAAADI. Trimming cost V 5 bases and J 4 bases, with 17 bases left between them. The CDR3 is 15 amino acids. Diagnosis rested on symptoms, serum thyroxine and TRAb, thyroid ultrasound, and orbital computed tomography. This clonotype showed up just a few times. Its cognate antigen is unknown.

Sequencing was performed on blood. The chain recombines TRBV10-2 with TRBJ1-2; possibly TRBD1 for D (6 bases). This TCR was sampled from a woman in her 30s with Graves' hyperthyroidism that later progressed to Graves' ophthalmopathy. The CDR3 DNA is TGCGCCAGCAGTCCCGACAGGCAAGGAGTCTATGGCTACACCTTC. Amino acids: CASSPDRQGVYGYTF.